This TCR beta chain is drawn from a study of glioma-infiltrating T cells. CDR3 length: 17 residues. Trimming cost V 5 bases and J 6 bases; bases outside gene matches: 10. Germline V CDR1 and CDR2: MNHEY, SMNVEV (reference sequence). Study findings and constraints: Very few CDR3 sequences were shared between tissue and blood.

Using RNA template, CDR3s of TCR alpha and beta were amplified with iRepertoire arm-PCR. TCRdb ran MiXCR on the multiplex PCR reads and lists one entry per CDR3 protein. The sample carries over 90,000 distinct CDR3 sequences, about 30% recorded once. Turning to this clonotype: Its antigen is not identified.

J is TRBJ1-4 and V is TRBV27, with 12 bases aligning to TRBD1. The receptor was derived from a human donor with low-grade glioma or glioblastoma, undergoing nonglioma brain surgery, or in good health (not recorded which). Sample: glioma tissue, nonneoplastic brain tissue, or PBMCs (not recorded which). The CDR3 bases are TGTGCCAGCAGTACCCGGGACAGGGGGCGTACTGATGAAAAACTGTTTTTT. Residues: CASSTRDRGRTDEKLFF.